The 14 T cell receptor beta chains presented below share a single source sample, sequenced in a study of cytomegalovirus exposure and HLA in healthy donors. PCR primers comprised 60 Vbeta and 13 Jbeta primers. Here immunoSEQ multiplex PCR was the method, and the copy in TCRdb shows in-frame clones only, minus some. The sample gives nearly 110,000 clones, roughly 73% of which show up once; 2.5% is in the top ten. The specimen was PBMCs. These receptors were taken from a man in his forties in good health and CMV-seronegative.

In its sample, this clone was seen a few times. The rearrangement links TRBV7-6 to TRBJ2-7; possible D gene TRBD2, 6 bases. This CDR3 contains 15 residues. V shed 2 bases and J shed 6 bases, with 17 bases lying between them. Germline V gene lookup returns CDR1 SGHVS and CDR2 FNYEAQ. CDR3 protein: CASSLSHRGSGEQYF. Written as DNA, the CDR3 is TGTGCCAGCAGCTTATCGCATCGGGGGTCGGGCGAGCAGTACTTC.

This clone was found once. The chain couples TRBV11-2 to TRBJ2-2; TRBD2 aligns across 8 bases. The CDR3 is 16 amino acids. Germline CDR1 SGHAT, CDR2 FQNNGV. The trim removed 2 bases at V and 4 bases at J, leaving 6 bases unmatched. CDR3 bases: TGTGCCAGCAGCTTACACGGGGGGGCTGGCACCGGGGAGCTGTTTTTT. Translating gives CASSLHGGAGTGELFF. Based on the CDR3 plus reference TRBV11-2 and TRBJ2-2, the full variable domain is EAGVAQSPRYKIIEKRQSVAFWCNPISGHATLYWYQQILGQGPKLLIQFQNNGVVDDSQLPKDRFSAERLKGVDSTLKIQPAKLEDSAVYLCASSLHGGAGTGELFFGEGSRLTVL.

The J gene is TRBJ2-3, the V gene TRBV13, with D unresolved. Germline V gene data show CDR1 as PRHDT and CDR2 as FYEKMQ (reference sequence). V was cut by 2 bases and J by 0 bases, with 3 bases left in between. The CDR3 runs to 13 residues. The CDR3 bases are TGTGCCAGCAGCTTACAGAGCACAGATACGCAGTATTTT. This encodes CASSLQSTDTQYF.

The chain recombines TRBV12-5 with TRBJ2-7; 7 bases are shared with TRBD1. V lost 6 bases and J lost 1; bases outside the gene matches: 12. From germline, CDR1 is LGHNT and CDR2 FRNRAP. This CDR3 comprises 16 residues. CDR3 residues: CASGWTGTSSSYEQYF. As DNA, the CDR3 is TGTGCTAGTGGATGGACAGGAACGTCGAGTTCCTACGAGCAGTACTTC.

The CDR3 here is CASSYSQGATNEKLFF. The CDR3, as DNA: TGTGCCAGCAGTTACTCCCAGGGGGCAACTAATGAAAAACTGTTTTTT. This chain connects TRBV6-6 to TRBJ1-4, with 7 bases aligning to TRBD1. The V gene end was trimmed by 0 bases and the J gene end by 0 bases; junction bases not matched to a gene: 1. The CDR3 is 16 amino acids. Germline lookup yields CDR1 MNHNY and CDR2 SVGAGI (reference sequence).

This chain uses TRBV11-2 with TRBJ2-3; D is unclear. Per germline, CDR1 SGHAT and CDR2 FQNNGV. V was cut by 2 bases and J by 4 bases, with 16 bases left in between. There are 16 residues in the CDR3. The chain's CDR3 is CASSLRGSGPPDTQYF. DNA for the CDR3: TGTGCCAGCAGCTTAAGAGGCTCCGGTCCGCCAGATACGCAGTATTTT.

The rearrangement joins TRBV5-1 to TRBJ2-1; 7 bases are shared with TRBD1. The CDR3 is 17 residues long. J lost 0 bases, V lost 0 bases, and 6 bases had no gene match. Germline CDR1 SGHRS, CDR2 YFSETQ. CDR3 region: CASSLVIQGVSYNEQFF. The DNA of the CDR3 is TGCGCCAGCAGCTTGGTGATCCAGGGGGTCTCCTACAATGAGCAGTTCTTC.

The chain carries TRBV7-9 and TRBJ2-5, with D unresolved. Germline values: CDR1 SEHNR, CDR2 FQNEAQ (reference sequence). The germline V and J ends were trimmed by 2 bases and 1 base, with 8 bases remaining between them. The CDR3 is 14 residues long. The CDR3 DNA sequence: TGTGCCAGCAGCTTATCATCAGGCCAAGAGACCCAGTACTTC. This sequence encodes CASSLSSGQETQYF.

This chain connects TRBV27 to TRBJ2-1; tentatively, D is TRBD1 (6 bases). Trimming shortened V by 3 bases and J by 2 bases, and 11 bases separated the two germline ends. Germline V lookup: CDR1 MNHEY, CDR2 SMNVEV (reference sequence). There are 15 residues in the CDR3. Written as DNA, the CDR3 is TGTGCCAGCAGTTTTGACAGGTCAACCTACAATGAGCAGTTCTTC. This sequence encodes CASSFDRSTYNEQFF.

This chain uses TRBV10-2 with TRBJ2-2, with D possibly matching TRBD2 (6 bases). The CDR3 consists of 16 residues. Per germline, CDR1 WSHSY and CDR2 SAAADI. V was pared by 4 bases and J by 4 bases, with 16 bases between. DNA of the CDR3: TGCGCCAGCAGTGGGTATGGGGAGGCGGGCACCGGGGAGCTGTTTTTT. Amino acids: CASSGYGEAGTGELFF.

The sample holds a few counts of this clone. This chain joins TRBV25-1 and TRBJ1-1, with unresolved D. Trimming removed 1 base at V and 11 bases at J, with 14 bases between. The CDR3 is made up of 13 amino acids. Germline CDR1 and CDR2: MGHDK and SYGVNS. The CDR3, as DNA: TGTGCCAGCAGTGAATTCGGCCAGGATCGGGCTTTCTTT. Translating gives CASSEFGQDRAFF.

The V call is TRBV7-8, the J call TRBJ1-3, with unresolved D. This CDR3 comprises 19 residues. Germline-derived CDR1 and CDR2 are SGHVS and FQNEAQ. The V end was cut by 1 base, the J end by 2 bases, with 21 bases between. The CDR3: CASSLVLERGISPGNTIYF. As DNA, the CDR3 is TGTGCCAGCAGCTTAGTATTGGAGCGGGGAATTAGTCCTGGAAACACCATATATTTT.

This chain uses TRBV10-1 with TRBJ2-5; maybe TRBD2 (6 bases). Germline CDR1 is WNHNN and CDR2 is SYGVQD (reference sequence). The ends were cut back, 3 bases at V and 1 base at J, with 18 bases in the middle. There are 17 residues in the CDR3. The DNA for the CDR3 is TGCGCCAGCAGTGACAGGTTGTCAGGGAGGCTCCAAGAGACCCAGTACTTC. Translating it yields CASSDRLSGRLQETQYF.

This clone was seen only a few times. The rearrangement joins TRBV19 to TRBJ2-3, with a tentative D call TRBD2 (6 bases). The ends were cut back, 3 bases at V and 4 bases at J, with 17 bases in the middle. The CDR3 is 16 amino acids. Germline CDR1 and CDR2: LNHDA and SQIVND (reference sequence). The CDR3 bases are TGTGCCAGTAGTATTAGCGGCACTCCCGGAGCAGATACGCAGTATTTT. Translated: CASSISGTPGADTQYF.